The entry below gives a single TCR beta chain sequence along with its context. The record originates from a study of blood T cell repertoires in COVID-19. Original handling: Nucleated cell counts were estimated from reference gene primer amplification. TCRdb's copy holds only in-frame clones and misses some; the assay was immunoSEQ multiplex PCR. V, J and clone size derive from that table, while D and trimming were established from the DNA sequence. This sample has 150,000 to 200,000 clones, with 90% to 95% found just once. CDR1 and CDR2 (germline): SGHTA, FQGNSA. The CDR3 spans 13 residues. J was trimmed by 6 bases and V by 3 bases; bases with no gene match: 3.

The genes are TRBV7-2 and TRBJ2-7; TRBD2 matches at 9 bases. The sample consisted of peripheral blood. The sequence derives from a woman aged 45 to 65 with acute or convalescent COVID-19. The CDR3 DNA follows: TGTGCCAGCAGCTTGGCAGCGGGGGGCGAGCAGTACTTC. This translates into CASSLAAGGEQYF.